This T cell receptor beta chain was identified in a study of vaccination and CD4 T cells after COVID-19. With respect to this clonotype: Its target is unknown.

CDR1 and CDR2 from the germline V gene are SGHTA and FQGNSA. The germline V and J ends were trimmed by 2 bases and 4 bases, with 14 bases remaining between them. CDR3 size: 15 residues. The study sequenced cultured CD4+ T cell DNA using the Oncomine TCR Beta short-read assay. TCRdb independently ran MiXCR on the PCR reads; one entry per CDR3 protein. The data hold around 20,000 distinct CDR3 sequences, with more than 30% observed a single time. Time point meaning: late sampling 161 to 241 days after vaccination in a few convalescent patients. Treatment specified: roughly 10-day PBMC culture with coronavirus spike peptide pools or control peptides (ViraFEST assay).

The TCR comes from a human donor who had recovered from COVID-19. V usage is TRBV7-2 and J usage is TRBJ2-5; tentative D call: TRBD2 (6 bases). This material consisted of CD4+ T cells from blood, cultured in vitro, taken about 7 months after SARS-CoV-2 vaccination. The CDR3 DNA reads TGTGCCAGCAGCTTAACTACGGTCGGGGGAGAGACCCAGTACTTC. It codes for CASSLTTVGGETQYF.